A few counts support the clone carrying this TCR beta chain. These data are taken from a study of blood T cell repertoires in COVID-19. TCRdb's copy holds only in-frame clones and misses some; the assay was immunoSEQ multiplex PCR. Here the sample spans fewer than 60,000 clones, over 75% being singletons. Germline lookup yields CDR1 SEHNR and CDR2 FQNEAQ (reference sequence). The CDR3 is made up of 16 amino acids. Between the trimmed V and J ends, which lost 5 bases and 1 base, there was a span of 17 bases. Sequencing was done on a sample of peripheral blood. The chain carries TRBV7-9 and TRBJ1-1; D may be TRBD1 (5 bases). The sequence was collected from a man aged 55 to 69 with COVID-19, enrolled during active disease. CDR3 residues: CASSHRRGRGNTEAFF. The CDR3 nucleotides read TGTGCCAGCAGCCACCGGCGGGGACGGGGGAACACTGAAGCTTTCTTT.